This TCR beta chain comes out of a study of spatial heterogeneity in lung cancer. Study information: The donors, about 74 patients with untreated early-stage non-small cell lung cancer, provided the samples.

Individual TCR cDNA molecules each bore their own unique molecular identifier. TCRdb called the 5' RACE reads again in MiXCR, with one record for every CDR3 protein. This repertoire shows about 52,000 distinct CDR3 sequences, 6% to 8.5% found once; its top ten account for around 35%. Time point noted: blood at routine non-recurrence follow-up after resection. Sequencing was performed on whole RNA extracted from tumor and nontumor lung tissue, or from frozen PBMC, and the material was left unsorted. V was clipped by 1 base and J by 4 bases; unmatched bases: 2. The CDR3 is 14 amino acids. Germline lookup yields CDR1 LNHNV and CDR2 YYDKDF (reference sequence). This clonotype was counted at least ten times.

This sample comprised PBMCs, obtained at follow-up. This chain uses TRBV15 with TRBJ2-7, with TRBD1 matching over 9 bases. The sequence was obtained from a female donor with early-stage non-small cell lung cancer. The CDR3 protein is CATSRAGQGYEQYF. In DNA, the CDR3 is TGTGCCACCAGCAGAGCAGGACAGGGGTACGAGCAGTACTTC.